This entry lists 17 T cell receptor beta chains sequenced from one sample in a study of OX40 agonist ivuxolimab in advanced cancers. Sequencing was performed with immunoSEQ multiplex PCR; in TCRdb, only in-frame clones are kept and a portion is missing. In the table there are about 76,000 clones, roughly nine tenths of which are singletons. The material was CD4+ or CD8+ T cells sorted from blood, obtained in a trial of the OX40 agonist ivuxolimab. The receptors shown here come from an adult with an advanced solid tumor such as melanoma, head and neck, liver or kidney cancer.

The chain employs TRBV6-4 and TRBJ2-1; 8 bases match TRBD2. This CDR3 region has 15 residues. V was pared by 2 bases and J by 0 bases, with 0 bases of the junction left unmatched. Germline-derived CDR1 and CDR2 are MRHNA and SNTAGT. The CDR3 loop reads CASSDTSGSYNEQFF. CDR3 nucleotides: TGTGCCAGCAGTGACACTAGCGGCTCCTACAATGAGCAGTTCTTC.

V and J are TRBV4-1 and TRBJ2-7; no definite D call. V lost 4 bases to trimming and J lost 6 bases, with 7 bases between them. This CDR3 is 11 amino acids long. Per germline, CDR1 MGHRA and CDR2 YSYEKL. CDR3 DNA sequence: TGCGCCAGCAGCCTCAGCGTCGAGCAGTACTTC. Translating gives CASSLSVEQYF.

CDR3 coding DNA: TGTGCCAGCAGCGTAGATGACGGTAACTATGGCTACACCTTC. Translated: CASSVDDGNYGYTF. The chain combines TRBV9 with TRBJ1-2; no firm D call. Trimming removed 0 bases from V and 1 base from J, with 7 bases in between. The CDR3 is made up of 14 amino acids. CDR1 and CDR2 from the germline V gene are SGDLS and YYNGEE.

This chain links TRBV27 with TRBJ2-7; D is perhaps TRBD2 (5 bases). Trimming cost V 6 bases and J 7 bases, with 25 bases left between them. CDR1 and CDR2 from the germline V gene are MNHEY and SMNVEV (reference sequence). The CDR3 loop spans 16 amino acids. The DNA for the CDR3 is TGTGCCAGCAGGGGCCCCGAGGACTTTGAAATCAGGGAGCAGTACTTC. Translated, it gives CASRGPEDFEIREQYF.

The CDR3 sequence is CASSLGGEWEQYF. The DNA for the CDR3 is TGCGCCAGCAGCTTGGGAGGCGAGTGGGAGCAGTACTTC. The chain combines TRBV5-1 with TRBJ2-7; D gene ambiguous. This CDR3 contains 13 residues. The germline V gene has CDR1 SGHRS and CDR2 YFSETQ. V was shortened by 0 bases and J by 7 bases, with 11 bases between the two germline ends.

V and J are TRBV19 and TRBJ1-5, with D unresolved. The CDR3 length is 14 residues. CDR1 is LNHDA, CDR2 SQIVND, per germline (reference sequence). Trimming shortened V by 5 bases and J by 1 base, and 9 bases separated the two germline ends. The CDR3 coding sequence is TGTGCCAGTAGTTTCGGAGGGAGCAATCAGCCCCAGCATTTT. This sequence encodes CASSFGGSNQPQHF. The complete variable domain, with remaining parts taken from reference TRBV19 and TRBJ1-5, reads DGGITQSPKYLFRKEGQNVTLSCEQNLNHDAMYWYRQDPGQGLRLIYYSQIVNDFQKGDIAEGYSVSREKKESFPLTVTSAQKNPTAFYLCASSFGGSNQPQHFGDGTRLSIL.

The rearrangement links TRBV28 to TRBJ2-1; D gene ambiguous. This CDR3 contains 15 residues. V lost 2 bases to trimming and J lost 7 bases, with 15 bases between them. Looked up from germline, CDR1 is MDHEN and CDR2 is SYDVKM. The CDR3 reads CASSLASTVYNEQFF. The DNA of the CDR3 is TGTGCCAGCAGTTTAGCGTCGACTGTCTATAATGAGCAGTTCTTC.

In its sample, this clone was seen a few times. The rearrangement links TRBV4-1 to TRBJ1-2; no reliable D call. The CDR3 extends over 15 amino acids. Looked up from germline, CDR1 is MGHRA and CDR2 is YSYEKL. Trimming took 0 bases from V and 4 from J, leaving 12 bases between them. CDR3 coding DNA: TGCGCCAGCAGCCAAGATACCCAGACTTCCTATGGCTACACCTTC. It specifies CASSQDTQTSYGYTF.

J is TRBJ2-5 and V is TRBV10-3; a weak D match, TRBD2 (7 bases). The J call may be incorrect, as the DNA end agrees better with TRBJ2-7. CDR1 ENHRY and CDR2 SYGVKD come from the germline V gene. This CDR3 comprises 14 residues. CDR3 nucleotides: TGTGCCATCCGGCCCGGGGGGCGTTCGGACGAGCAGTACTTC. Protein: CAIRPGGRSDEQYF.

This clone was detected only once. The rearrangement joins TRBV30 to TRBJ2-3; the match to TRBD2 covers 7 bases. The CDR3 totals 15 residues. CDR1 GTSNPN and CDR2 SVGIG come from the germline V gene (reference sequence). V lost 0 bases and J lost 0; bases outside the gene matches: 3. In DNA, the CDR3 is TGTGCCTGGAGTGTAACTAGCGCGAGCACAGATACGCAGTATTTT. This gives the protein CAWSVTSASTDTQYF.

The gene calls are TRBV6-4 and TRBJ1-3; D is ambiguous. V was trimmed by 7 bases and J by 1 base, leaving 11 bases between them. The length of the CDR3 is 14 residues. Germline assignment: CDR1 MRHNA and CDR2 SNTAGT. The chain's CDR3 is CASNAHRSGNTIYF. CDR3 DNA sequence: TGTGCCAGCAATGCTCACCGGTCTGGAAACACCATATATTTT.

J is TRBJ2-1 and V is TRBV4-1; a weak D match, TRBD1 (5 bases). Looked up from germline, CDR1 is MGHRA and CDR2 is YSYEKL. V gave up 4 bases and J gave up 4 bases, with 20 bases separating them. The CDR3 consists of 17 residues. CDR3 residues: CASSRKGDSLNYNEQFF. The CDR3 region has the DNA TGCGCCAGCAGCCGGAAGGGCGACAGTCTTAATTACAATGAGCAGTTCTTC.

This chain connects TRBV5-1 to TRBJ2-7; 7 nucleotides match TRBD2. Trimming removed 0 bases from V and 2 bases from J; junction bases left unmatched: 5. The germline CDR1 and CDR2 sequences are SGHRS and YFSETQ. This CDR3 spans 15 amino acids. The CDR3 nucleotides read TGCGCCAGCAGCTTGGGTAGCGGGTACACCTACGAGCAGTACTTC. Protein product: CASSLGSGYTYEQYF.

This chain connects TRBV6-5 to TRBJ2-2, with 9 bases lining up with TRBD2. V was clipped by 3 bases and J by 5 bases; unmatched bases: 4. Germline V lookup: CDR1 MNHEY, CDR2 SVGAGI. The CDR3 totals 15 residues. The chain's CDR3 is CASSYSGSSTGELFF. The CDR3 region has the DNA TGTGCCAGCAGTTATAGCGGGAGTAGTACCGGGGAGCTGTTTTTT.

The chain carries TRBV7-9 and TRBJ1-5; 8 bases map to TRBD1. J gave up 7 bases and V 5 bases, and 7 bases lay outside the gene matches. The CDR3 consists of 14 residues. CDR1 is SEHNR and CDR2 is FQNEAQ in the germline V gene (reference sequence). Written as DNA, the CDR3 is TGTGCCAGCAGCCCCCGGGACAGGCCCCAGCCCCAGCATTTT. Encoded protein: CASSPRDRPQPQHF.

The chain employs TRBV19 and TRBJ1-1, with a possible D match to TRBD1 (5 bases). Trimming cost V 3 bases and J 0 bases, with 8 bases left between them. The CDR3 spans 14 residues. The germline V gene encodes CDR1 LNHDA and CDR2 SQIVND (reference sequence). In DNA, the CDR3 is TGTGCCAGTAGTATTGGGGACGTGAACACTGAAGCTTTCTTT. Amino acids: CASSIGDVNTEAFF. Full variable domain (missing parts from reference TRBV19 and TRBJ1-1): DGGITQSPKYLFRKEGQNVTLSCEQNLNHDAMYWYRQDPGQGLRLIYYSQIVNDFQKGDIAEGYSVSREKKESFPLTVTSAQKNPTAFYLCASSIGDVNTEAFFGQGTRLTVV.

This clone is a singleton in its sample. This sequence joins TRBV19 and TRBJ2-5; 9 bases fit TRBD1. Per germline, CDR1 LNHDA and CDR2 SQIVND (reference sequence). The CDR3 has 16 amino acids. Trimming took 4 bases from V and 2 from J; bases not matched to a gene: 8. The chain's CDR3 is CASSRQGGRTQETQYF. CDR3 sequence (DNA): TGTGCCAGTAGTAGACAGGGGGGCAGGACGCAAGAGACCCAGTACTTC.